This T cell receptor beta chain was captured in a study of blood T cell repertoires in COVID-19. Study details: PBMCs, B-cell-depleted T cells, or T cells were the source of the cDNA or gDNA that made up the material.

The V and J ends lost 2 bases and 4 bases respectively, with 14 bases between them. The CDR3 is made up of 15 amino acids. From germline, CDR1 is MGHRA and CDR2 YSYEKL. Per the original data handling: Nucleated cell counts were estimated from reference gene primer amplification. The table came from immunoSEQ multiplex PCR; TCRdb's copy has only in-frame clones and leaves some out. The V and J calls and the clone size are those of that table, but D and trimming were determined from the DNA. The sample yields fewer than 350,000 clones, 80% to 95% seen once. Enrollees, about 18 to 90 years old, lived in fewer than 25 US areas. People in the exposed group encountered a COVID-19 case within 2 weeks before entering the study.

The TCR was taken from a man aged 40-50 years who had been exposed to COVID-19. Sequenced material: PBMCs or T cells enriched from blood (not recorded which). J is TRBJ1-1 and V is TRBV4-1, with D tentatively TRBD1 (6 bases). CDR3 protein: CASSQHDARGTEAFF. The CDR3 DNA sequence: TGCGCCAGCAGCCAACATGACGCCAGGGGCACTGAAGCTTTCTTT.